This is a list of T cell receptor beta chains from one sample in a study of stem cell transplantation in POMP-related autoinflammatory disease. Here immunoSEQ multiplex PCR was the method, and the copy in TCRdb shows in-frame clones only, minus some. The repertoire holds tens of thousands of clones, with roughly 80% as singletons. This sample comprised CD4+ T cells from PBMCs, obtained before stem cell transplantation. The origin of the receptors is a human donor with POMP-related autoinflammation and immune dysregulation (PRAID). The CDR3 runs from the conserved cysteine through the conserved F or W. Clone size is stated in some rows and not others, as once, few, many or a class when expanded.

clone size: .; V gene: TRBV5-1; J gene: TRBJ1-1; CDR3 protein: CASSLERRKVWNTEAFF
clone size: few; V gene: TRBV30; J gene: TRBJ1-3; CDR3 protein: CAWGGSSGNTIYF
clone size: few; V gene: TRBV19; J gene: TRBJ2-3; CDR3 protein: CASRSWGDTQYF
clone size: .; V gene: TRBV10-3; J gene: TRBJ2-7; CDR3 protein: CAISGGLAREQYF
clone size: .; V gene: TRBV6-1; J gene: TRBJ2-3; CDR3 protein: CASRAGPSTDTQYF
clone size: few; V gene: TRBV6-5; J gene: TRBJ1-4; CDR3 protein: CASSYSQGGNEKLFF
clone size: .; V gene: TRBV27; J gene: TRBJ2-2; CDR3 protein: CASKRGWSFNTGELFF
clone size: once; V gene: TRBV5-6; J gene: TRBJ1-4; CDR3 protein: CASSGADRLNEKLFF
clone size: .; V gene: TRBV28; J gene: TRBJ2-1; CDR3 protein: CASTTVSAGVVDEQFF
clone size: once; V gene: TRBV6-1; J gene: TRBJ1-2; CDR3 protein: CASSELGDSGYTF
clone size: .; V gene: TRBV6-5; J gene: TRBJ1-5; CDR3 protein: CASRAGERNQPQHF
clone size: few; V gene: TRBV30; J gene: TRBJ1-2; CDR3 protein: CAWSVGLGYGYTF
clone size: .; V gene: TRBV6-5; J gene: TRBJ2-2; CDR3 protein: CASGGPFWTGELFF
clone size: once; V gene: TRBV9; J gene: TRBJ2-1; CDR3 protein: CASSADKKGASTTYNEQFF
clone size: .; V gene: TRBV18; J gene: TRBJ2-1; CDR3 protein: CASSPNNEQFF
clone size: once; V gene: TRBV6-6; J gene: TRBJ1-2; CDR3 protein: CASSYSLSYGYTF
clone size: .; V gene: TRBV5-1; J gene: TRBJ2-2; CDR3 protein: CASRGGAGVTGELFF
clone size: .; V gene: TRBV5-1; J gene: TRBJ1-5; CDR3 protein: CASSPMGASQPQHF
clone size: .; V gene: TRBV29-1; J gene: TRBJ1-1; CDR3 protein: CSGGRDDRGWDTEAFF
clone size: .; V gene: TRBV6-5; J gene: TRBJ2-7; CDR3 protein: CASNHGEDFYEQYF
clone size: .; V gene: TRBV5-1; J gene: TRBJ2-7; CDR3 protein: CASSSGTGGGNEQYF
clone size: .; V gene: TRBV6-1; J gene: TRBJ2-1; CDR3 protein: CASSEDRFDRSSYNEQFF
clone size: .; V gene: TRBV12-5; J gene: TRBJ2-7; CDR3 protein: CASGLVRAGFPISGGYEQYF
clone size: few; V gene: TRBV2; J gene: TRBJ1-5; CDR3 protein: CASSVGTGGNQPQHF
clone size: .; V gene: TRBV5-1; J gene: TRBJ2-7; CDR3 protein: CASSLRQWGYEQYF
clone size: .; V gene: TRBV5-6; J gene: TRBJ2-2; CDR3 protein: CASSWGQGASGELFF
clone size: .; V gene: TRBV7-9; J gene: TRBJ1-2; CDR3 protein: CASSSGQSPPGDYTF
clone size: .; V gene: TRBV30; J gene: TRBJ1-4; CDR3 protein: CAWSVRTGQTNEKLFF
clone size: .; V gene: TRBV19; J gene: TRBJ2-1; CDR3 protein: CASSTVSSGSSYNEQFF
clone size: .; V gene: TRBV7-3; J gene: TRBJ2-7; CDR3 protein: CASSRLEEGGPYEQYF
clone size: .; V gene: TRBV2; J gene: TRBJ1-5; CDR3 protein: CASSDGYSNQPQHF
clone size: .; V gene: TRBV13; J gene: TRBJ1-2; CDR3 protein: CASSFDRFSNYGYTF
clone size: .; V gene: TRBV15; J gene: TRBJ2-3; CDR3 protein: CATSRGLAASTDTQYF
clone size: .; V gene: TRBV5-6; J gene: TRBJ2-3; CDR3 protein: CASSWGLAGGPSSTDTQYF
clone size: .; V gene: TRBV11-2; J gene: TRBJ2-2; CDR3 protein: CASSRRGPTGELFF
clone size: few; V gene: TRBV5-1; J gene: TRBJ2-2; CDR3 protein: CATSPTAGNTGELFF
clone size: .; V gene: TRBV28; J gene: TRBJ2-3; CDR3 protein: CASSPSLGVSTDTQYF
clone size: .; V gene: TRBV10-2; J gene: TRBJ1-2; CDR3 protein: CATTLGRGRDGYTF
clone size: .; V gene: TRBV30; J gene: TRBJ2-7; CDR3 protein: CAWSRALGYEQYF
clone size: .; V gene: TRBV6-1; J gene: TRBJ2-2; CDR3 protein: CASENGQANTGELFF
clone size: .; V gene: TRBV5-4; J gene: TRBJ2-5; CDR3 protein: CASSLVRGRGGETQYF
clone size: few; V gene: TRBV6-6; J gene: TRBJ2-6; CDR3 protein: CASSLRGPSNVLTF
clone size: .; V gene: TRBV7-9; J gene: TRBJ2-7; CDR3 protein: CASSPIQDSYEQYF
clone size: .; V gene: TRBV20-1; J gene: TRBJ2-5; CDR3 protein: CSASTPGTQYF
clone size: .; V gene: TRBV2; J gene: TRBJ2-1; CDR3 protein: CASRPRGAYNEQFF
clone size: .; V gene: TRBV27; J gene: TRBJ2-3; CDR3 protein: CASSPAVWDGSPDTQYF
clone size: .; V gene: TRBV27; J gene: TRBJ2-2; CDR3 protein: CASSLFEYGTGELFF
clone size: .; V gene: TRBV18; J gene: TRBJ2-3; CDR3 protein: CASSYRLAGAHSTDTQYF
clone size: .; V gene: TRBV27; J gene: TRBJ2-1; CDR3 protein: CASRGLAGGVNEQFF
clone size: .; V gene: TRBV6-1; J gene: TRBJ1-3; CDR3 protein: CASSDQLSGNTIYF
clone size: once; V gene: TRBV28; J gene: TRBJ2-1; CDR3 protein: CASSLWVGAGTYNEQFF